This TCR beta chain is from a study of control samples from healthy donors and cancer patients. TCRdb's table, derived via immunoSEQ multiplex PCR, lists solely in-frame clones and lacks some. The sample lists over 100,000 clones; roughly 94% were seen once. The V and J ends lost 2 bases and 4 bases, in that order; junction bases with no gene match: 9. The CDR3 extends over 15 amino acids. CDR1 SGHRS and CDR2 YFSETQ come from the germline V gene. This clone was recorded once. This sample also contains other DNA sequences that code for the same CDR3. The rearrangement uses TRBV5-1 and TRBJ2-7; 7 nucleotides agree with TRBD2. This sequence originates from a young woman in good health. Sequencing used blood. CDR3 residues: CASSLSGNPSYEQYF. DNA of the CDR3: TGCGCCAGCAGCTTAAGCGGGAACCCATCTTACGAGCAGTACTTC.